The sequence of this TCR beta chain was determined in a study of blood T cell repertoires in COVID-19 (dated by TCRdb to about 2020). For context, the study as a whole: Collaborator samples came from the United States, Italy and Spain and covered acute and convalescent phases of COVID-19. Where HLA class I and class II types were available, the types were taken from metadata supplied by the sample provider, not from assay-based typing. The sample metadata nearly always contained a de-identified subject ID, COVID-19 status, age in years and sex. The samples were drawn from two sources: the first 160 participants of the ongoing ImmuneRACE study, and 1,200 or so subjects contributed by 6 global collaborators. The material from the prospective study consisted of cDNA or gDNA derived from T cells, B-cell-depleted T cells, or PBMCs. A freely available public database, intended as a resource for researchers studying the immune response to SARS-CoV-2, is where the repertoires were released. Deeply sampled blood TCRbeta repertoires from subjects exposed to, actively infected with, or recovered from COVID-19 were included in the dataset.

What the authors observed across the whole study: The amount of clinical and demographic metadata varied by source and participant and was provided uncurated.

TCRbeta CDR3 regions were amplified from genomic DNA by means of the immunoSEQ Assay, a bias-controlled multiplex PCR. The source study handled its data this way. The number of nucleated cells in each sample was estimated by amplification of reference gene primers within the assay. To quantify the absolute abundance of each unique TCRbeta CDR3 rearrangement, sequence reads were collapsed and filtered. For each sample, productive Simpson clonality was calculated by taking the square root of Simpson's diversity index across productive rearrangements. TCRdb retrieved this table from immuneACCESS and kept in-frame rearrangements only. Not all clones are present; in checked studies, unresolved V genes account for under half, and no reason is known for the remainder. Clone size and V and J calls were adopted from that table, with D and trimming inferred from the DNA. The sample table contains more than 85,000 clones; only one count was recorded for about three quarters of them. Approximately 16% of the sample goes to the ten largest clones.

A remark on this clone: The antigen it binds to is not known. The sample holds no much larger clone one base away, and base qualities are not on file.

The collaborating institutions used their own protocols to collect whole blood in K2EDTA tubes. Collaborator samples were shipped for TCRbeta analysis as frozen whole blood, isolated PBMCs, or DNA extracted from either sample type. The CDR3 starts with the cysteine, ends with the phenylalanine, and has 17 residues. The CDR3 DNA has 51 bases and is translated from base 1. V was cut back by 6 bases and J by 0 bases, leaving a gap of 18 bases between them. The germline V gene supplies CDR1 SGHVS and CDR2 FQNEAQ. The sequencing input was peripheral blood. The rearrangement combines TRBV7-8 with TRBJ2-4; a tentative D match to TRBD2 spans 6 bases. The receptor was derived from a woman at least 80 years old with active or convalescent COVID-19. This receptor carries the CDR3 CASSRHLGGLAKNIQYF. The nucleotides are TGTGCCAGCAGTCGTCACCTGGGGGGTCTAGCCAAAAACATTCAGTACTTC.